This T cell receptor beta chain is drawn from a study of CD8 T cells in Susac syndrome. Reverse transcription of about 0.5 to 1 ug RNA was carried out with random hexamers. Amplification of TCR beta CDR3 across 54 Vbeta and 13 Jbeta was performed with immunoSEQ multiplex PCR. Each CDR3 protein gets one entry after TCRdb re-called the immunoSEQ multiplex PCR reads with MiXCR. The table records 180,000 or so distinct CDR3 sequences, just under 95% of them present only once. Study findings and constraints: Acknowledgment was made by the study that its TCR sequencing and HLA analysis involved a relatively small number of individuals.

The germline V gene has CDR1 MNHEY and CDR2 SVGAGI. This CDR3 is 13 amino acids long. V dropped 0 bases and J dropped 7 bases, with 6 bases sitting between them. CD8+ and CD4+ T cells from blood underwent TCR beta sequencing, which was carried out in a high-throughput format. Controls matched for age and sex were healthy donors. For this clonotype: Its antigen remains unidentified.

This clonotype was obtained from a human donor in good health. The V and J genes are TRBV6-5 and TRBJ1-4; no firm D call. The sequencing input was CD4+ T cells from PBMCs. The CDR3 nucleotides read TGTGCCAGCAGTTACTCGCAGTCTGAAAAACTGTTTTTT. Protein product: CASSYSQSEKLFF.